Listed below are T cell receptor beta chains from one sample, sequenced in a study of CD8+CD57+ T cells in acquired aplastic anemia. TCRdb passed the reads through MiXCR, listing each CDR3 protein once. The top ten clones hold approximately 15% of a sample with about 190,000 distinct CDR3 sequences, less than 65% of them seen once. Sequenced sample: sorted CD4+, CD8+, or CD8+CD57+ T cells (not recorded which) from PBMCs. These TCRs come from a human donor in good health, serving as a control. Both conserved end residues are part of each CDR3. D genes are given only for firm matches. Clone size appears in some rows only: once, few, many, or a class for an expanded clone.

d_call	j_call	v_call	clone_size	cdr3_nt	cdr3_aa
NA	TRBJ2-1	TRBV11-3	NA	TGTGCCAGCAGCTTATCCCCACACAATGAGCAGTTCTTC	CASSLSPHNEQFF
NA	TRBJ2-2	TRBV7-2	many	TGTGCCAGCACCCCCCTTGGGCGTGGCGGGGAGCTGTTTTTT	CASTPLGRGGELFF
NA	TRBJ2-1	TRBV7-2	NA	TGTGCCAGCAGCCCACTAACCAGGTACAATGAGCAGTTCTTC	CASSPLTRYNEQFF
NA	TRBJ1-1	TRBV2	NA	TGTGCCAGCAGCGGAGGGGCGAACACTGAAGCTTTCTTT	CASSGGANTEAFF
TRBD1	TRBJ1-5	TRBV15	NA	TGTGCCACCAGCAGGGGACAGAAGGTCGATCAGCCCCAGCATTTT	CATSRGQKVDQPQHF
TRBD1	TRBJ1-1	TRBV5-5	once	TGTGCCAGCAGCTCGACAGGGGGGGGAGCTTTCTTT	CASSSTGGGAFF
TRBD1	TRBJ1-4	TRBV7-9	NA	TGTGCCAGCAGCTTAGGAGGGACAGGGAGTGAAAAACTGTTTTTT	CASSLGGTGSEKLFF
TRBD1	TRBJ1-5	TRBV2	once	TGTGCCAGCAGTGGAGACAGGGTAATCAATCAGCCCCAGCATTTT	CASSGDRVINQPQHF
NA	TRBJ1-1	TRBV29-1	NA	TGCAGCGTTGATTGGGGGACTGAAGCTTTCTTT	CSVDWGTEAFF
TRBD2	TRBJ2-2	TRBV10-3	many	TGTGCCATCAGTGAGAGGGAGGGAAACACCGGGGAGCTGTTTTTT	CAISEREGNTGELFF
NA	TRBJ2-3	TRBV7-9	NA	TGCGCCAGCAGCCGTATCAGAGTGGCCCCTAGCACAGATACGCAGTATTTT	CASSRIRVAPSTDTQYF
TRBD1	TRBJ1-2	TRBV27	NA	TGTGCCAGCAGTTCGACAGGGGGAGGCTACGCCTTC	CASSSTGGGYAF
NA	TRBJ1-2	TRBV29-1	NA	TGCAGCGTTCGAGAGGACAGACCCCTAACCGTCTATGGCTACACCTTC	CSVREDRPLTVYGYTF
TRBD1	TRBJ2-2	TRBV19	NA	TGTGCCGCCGGGACAGGGGGAAGGACCGGGGAGCTGTTTTTT	CAAGTGGRTGELFF
TRBD2	TRBJ2-7	TRBV7-9	many	TGTGCCAGCAGCTTGGGACTAACTCTGAGGGAGCAGTACTTC	CASSLGLTLREQYF
NA	TRBJ1-2	TRBV7-3	NA	TGTGCCAGCAGTTTAGGGTGGAACTATGGCTACACCTTC	CASSLGWNYGYTF
NA	TRBJ1-2	TRBV19	NA	TGTGCCAGGATCAGGGGTAACTATGGCTACACCTTC	CARIRGNYGYTF
NA	TRBJ2-7	TRBV5-8	many	TGTGCCAGCAGCTTGGGGGCAGGGTTCTCCTACGAGCAGTACTTC	CASSLGAGFSYEQYF
NA	TRBJ1-3	TRBV5-1	NA	TGCGCCAGCAGCTCCTACGTTAGCGGGGCCATATATTTT	CASSSYVSGAIYF
TRBD1	TRBJ1-2	TRBV7-9	NA	TGTGCCAGCAGCTTAGTCGGTCAGGGGGCAACTGGCTACACCTTC	CASSLVGQGATGYTF
TRBD1	TRBJ1-2	TRBV19	NA	TGTGCCAGTAGTATCCTTTTAACAGGGGCGTTCGGCTACACCTTC	CASSILLTGAFGYTF
TRBD1	TRBJ1-2	TRBV20-1	NA	TGCAGTGCCGATGCCGGGACAGGGAACTATGGCTACACCTTC	CSADAGTGNYGYTF
TRBD1	TRBJ1-1	TRBV28	NA	TGTGCCAGCACCCCCTCGGGGACAGGGTCTGAAGCTTTCTTT	CASTPSGTGSEAFF
TRBD1	TRBJ2-7	TRBV10-3	NA	TGTGCCATCAGGACCGGACAGGGGAACGAGCAGTACTTC	CAIRTGQGNEQYF
NA	TRBJ1-3	TRBV6-5	NA	TGTGCCAGCAGTTACTCGGAAGGGTCTGCTGGAAACACCATATATTTT	CASSYSEGSAGNTIYF
NA	TRBJ1-5	TRBV19	NA	TGTGCCAGTAGTATTGTGGGACAGCCCCAGCATTTT	CASSIVGQPQHF
TRBD1	TRBJ1-2	TRBV20-1	many	TGCAGTGCTAGCGCTCCGACAGGGGGGGACTATGGCTACACCTTC	CSASAPTGGDYGYTF
NA	TRBJ1-2	TRBV27	NA	TGTGCCAGCAGTTTATCACAGGGTGCAACCTATGGCTACACCTTC	CASSLSQGATYGYTF
NA	TRBJ1-1	TRBV2	NA	TGTGCCAGCAGTGACAGGGGAGACCTCAGGGGCGCTGAAGCTTTCTTT	CASSDRGDLRGAEAFF
NA	TRBJ2-7	TRBV27	many	TGTGCCAGCAGTTTGCGGCGGTCCTACGAGCAGTACTTC	CASSLRRSYEQYF
TRBD1	TRBJ2-1	TRBV7-2	many	TGTGCCAGCAGCTCCCGGGACAGGGGGCGTAATGAGCAGTTCTTC	CASSSRDRGRNEQFF
TRBD1	TRBJ1-1	TRBV7-2	many	TGTGCCAGCAGCTACCACAGGGGGCCCAGCACTGAAGCTTTCTTT	CASSYHRGPSTEAFF
NA	TRBJ2-2	TRBV25-1	many	TGTGCCAGCAGTGACCGAATCCAGACCGGGGAGCTGTTTTTT	CASSDRIQTGELFF
NA	TRBJ1-4	TRBV6-5	many	TGTGCCAGCAGTTACGTGACTGGGTCGACTGAAAAACTGTTTTTT	CASSYVTGSTEKLFF
TRBD2	TRBJ2-7	TRBV20-1	NA	TGCAGTGCTCCGCCCCCAGCGGGGGAGGACTACGAGCAGTACTTC	CSAPPPAGEDYEQYF
NA	TRBJ2-7	TRBV7-8	once	TGCGCCAGCAGCCAAAGCCAGCTGGCAGAGGACTACGAGCAGTACTTC	CASSQSQLAEDYEQYF
TRBD2	TRBJ2-1	TRBV29-1	NA	TGCAGCGTGATACTAGCGGGGCACTACAATGAGCAGTTCTTC	CSVILAGHYNEQFF
TRBD1	TRBJ1-6	TRBV15	NA	TGTGCCACCAGCAGAGATAAGACAGGGTATTCACCCCTCCACTTT	CATSRDKTGYSPLHF
NA	TRBJ2-5	TRBV6-4	NA	TGTGCCAGCAATGAGATGGGGGGAGTAGGAGAGACCCAGTACTTC	CASNEMGGVGETQYF
NA	TRBJ2-3	TRBV7-2	NA	TGTGCCAGCAGCTTAGGGACTAGCACAGATACGCAGTATTTT	CASSLGTSTDTQYF
TRBD1	TRBJ2-1	TRBV12-5	many	TGTGCTAGTGGCAAGGACAGGGGGGCCGTAAGTAATGAGCAGTTCTTC	CASGKDRGAVSNEQFF